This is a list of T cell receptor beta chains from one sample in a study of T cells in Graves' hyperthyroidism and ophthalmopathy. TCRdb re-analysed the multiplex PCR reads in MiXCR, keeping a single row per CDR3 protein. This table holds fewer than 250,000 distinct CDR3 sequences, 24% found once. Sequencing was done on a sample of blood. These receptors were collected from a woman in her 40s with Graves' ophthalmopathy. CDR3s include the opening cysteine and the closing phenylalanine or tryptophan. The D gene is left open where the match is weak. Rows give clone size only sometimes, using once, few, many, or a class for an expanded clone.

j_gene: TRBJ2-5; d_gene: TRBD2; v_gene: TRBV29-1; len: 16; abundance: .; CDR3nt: TGCAGCGTTGAAGATTATCCTAGCGGGGTTCAAGAGACCCAGTACTTC; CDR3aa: CSVEDYPSGVQETQYF
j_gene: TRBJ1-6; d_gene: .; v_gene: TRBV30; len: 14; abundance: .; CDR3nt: TGTGCCTGGAGTGGCCAGGGAGGTAATTCACCCCTCCACTTT; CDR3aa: CAWSGQGGNSPLHF
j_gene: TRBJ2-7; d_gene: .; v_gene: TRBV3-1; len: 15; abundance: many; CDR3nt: TGTGCCAGCAGCCAAGATCTCCCAGGGCGGTACGAGCAGTACTTC; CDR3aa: CASSQDLPGRYEQYF
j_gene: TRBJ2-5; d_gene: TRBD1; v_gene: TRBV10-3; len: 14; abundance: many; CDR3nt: TGTGCCATCAGTGCGGACAGGGGGCAAGAGACCCAGTACTTC; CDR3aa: CAISADRGQETQYF
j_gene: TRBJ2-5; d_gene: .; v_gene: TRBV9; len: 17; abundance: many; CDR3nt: TGTGCCAGCAGCCCTTCGACATCGGGACCAGGTTGGGAGACCCAGTACTTC; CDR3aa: CASSPSTSGPGWETQYF
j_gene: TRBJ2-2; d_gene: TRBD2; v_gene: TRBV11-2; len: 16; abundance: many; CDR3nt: TGTGCCAGCAGCTTAGAGACTAGCGGGAGCGCCGGGGAGCTGTTTTTT; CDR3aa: CASSLETSGSAGELFF
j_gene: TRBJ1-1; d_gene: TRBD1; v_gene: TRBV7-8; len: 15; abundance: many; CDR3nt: TGTGCCAGCAGCTCAAGACAGGGGTTGGGCACTGAAGCTTTCTTT; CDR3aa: CASSSRQGLGTEAFF
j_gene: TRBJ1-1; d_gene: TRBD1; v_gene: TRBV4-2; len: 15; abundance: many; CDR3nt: TGTGCCAGCAGCCAAGAGGGAGGGACAGGGAAAGAAGCTTTCTTT; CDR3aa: CASSQEGGTGKEAFF
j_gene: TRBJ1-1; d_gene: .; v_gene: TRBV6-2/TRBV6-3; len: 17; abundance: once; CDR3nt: TGTGCCAGCAGTTACCCTACCGGAAAAGTCGAGAACACTGAAGCTTTCTTT; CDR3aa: CASSYPTGKVENTEAFF
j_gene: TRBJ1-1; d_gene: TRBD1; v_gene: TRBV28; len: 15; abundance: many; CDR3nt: TGTGCCAGCATCGAACGGGACAGGGGGGACACTGAAGCTTTCTTT; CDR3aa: CASIERDRGDTEAFF